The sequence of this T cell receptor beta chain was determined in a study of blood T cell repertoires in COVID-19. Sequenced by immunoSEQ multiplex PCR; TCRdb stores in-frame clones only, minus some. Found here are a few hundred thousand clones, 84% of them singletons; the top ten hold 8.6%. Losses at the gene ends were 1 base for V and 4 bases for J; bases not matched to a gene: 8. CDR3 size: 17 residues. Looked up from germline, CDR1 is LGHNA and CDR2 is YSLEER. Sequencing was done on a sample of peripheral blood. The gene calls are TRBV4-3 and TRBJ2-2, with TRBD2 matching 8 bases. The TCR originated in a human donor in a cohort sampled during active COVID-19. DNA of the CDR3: TGCGCCAGCAGCCAAGGGGGTAGCGGGGCGACCACCGGGGAGCTGTTTTTT. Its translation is CASSQGGSGATTGELFF.